The clone carrying this TCR beta chain turned up a few times. Its antigen is undetermined. The PCR employed 60 Vbeta primers together with 13 Jbeta primers. The protocol was immunoSEQ multiplex PCR, while the TCRdb copy is restricted to in-frame clones and leaves out a portion. This table holds about 140,000 clones, 80% found once. V shed 6 bases, J shed 3 bases, and the junction held 10 bases outside the gene matches. The CDR3 extends over 16 amino acids. Germline V CDR1 and CDR2: MNHNY, SVGAGI (reference sequence). This record belongs to a study of cytomegalovirus exposure and HLA in healthy donors. Findings of the study overall: 150 or so TCR beta chains were listed as cytomegalovirus-associated.

The J gene is TRBJ1-3, the V gene TRBV6-6; 8 nucleotides line up with TRBD1. The sequence was obtained from a man aged 40-55 years in good health and CMV-seronegative. Sequenced sample: PBMCs. CDR3: CASSQVPDRVGNTIYF. In DNA, the CDR3 is TGTGCCAGCAGCCAAGTCCCGGACAGGGTTGGAAACACCATATATTTT.